A single sample gave rise to the 4 T cell receptor beta chains below, sequenced in a study of identifying expanded T cells in peripheral blood. Only in-frame clones appear in the TCRdb table, and some are missing; sequencing was by immunoSEQ multiplex PCR. The sample includes some 78,000 clones, 84% of them seen just once. Sample: blood. All receptors derive from a person aged 18 to 75 in good health.

The genes are TRBV14 and TRBJ2-1, with no clear D. CDR3 size: 13 residues. Trimming left V 4 bases short and J 5 bases short, with 9 bases between. Germline V gene sequence: CDR1 SGHDN, CDR2 FVKESK. The CDR3 is CASSLLRNNEQFF. In DNA, the CDR3 is TGTGCCAGCAGCCTCCTCAGAAACAATGAGCAGTTCTTC. Drawing the rest from reference TRBV14 and TRBJ2-1, the complete variable domain is EAGVTQFPSHSVIEKGQTVTLRCDPISGHDNLYWYRRVMGKEIKFLLHFVKESKQDESGMPNNRFLAERTGGTYSTLKVQPAELEDSGVYFCASSLLRNNEQFFGPGTRLTVL.

The gene calls are TRBV15 and TRBJ2-5; the match to TRBD1 covers 8 bases. The CDR3 has 14 residues. After removal of 4 bases from V and 1 base from J, the junction contained 2 bases not matched to a gene. From germline, CDR1 is LNHNV and CDR2 YYDKDF (reference sequence). CDR3 nucleotide sequence: TGTGCCACCAGCAATGACAGGGGCCAAGAGACCCAGTACTTC. As protein: CATSNDRGQETQYF.

This sequence joins TRBV7-2 and TRBJ2-1; possible D gene TRBD2, 5 bases. V was pared by 5 bases and J by 4 bases, with 12 bases between. Germline V gives CDR1 SGHTA, CDR2 FQGNSA. CDR3 length: 14 amino acids. The CDR3 loop reads CASSPRGLYNEQFF. The CDR3 DNA follows: TGTGCCAGCAGCCCAAGAGGGCTGTACAATGAGCAGTTCTTC.

The rearrangement joins TRBV6-5 to TRBJ1-5; D unclear. The CDR3 has 13 residues. V was pared by 0 bases and J by 3 bases, with 3 bases between. Germline V lookup: CDR1 MNHEY, CDR2 SVGAGI. The CDR3 DNA is TGTGCCAGCAGTTACTCCTTCAATCAGCCCCAGCATTTT. This codes for CASSYSFNQPQHF.